This T cell receptor (beta chain) was identified during a study of T cell repertoires in cytomegalovirus infection. Study-level information: Newly reported HLA-C-restricted and thoroughly characterized HLA-B-restricted CMV epitopes were employed. Study observations and caveats: Cumulative public TCR beta family frequency identified CMV carriers with the relevant HLA. Within the response measured ex vivo, HLA-C-restricted CMV-specific TCR beta clonotypes were dominant.

A remark on this clonotype: Its antigen is still unknown.

Germline CDR1 reads SGHAT; CDR2 reads FQNNGV. Trimming took off 5 bases at V and 4 bases at J, with 14 bases between the two ends. This CDR3 has 14 amino acids. MiXCR was run by TCRdb on the reads, yielding one entry per CDR3 protein. This table holds around 200,000 distinct CDR3 sequences, about 38% found once. The material was CD8+ T cells from cultured PBMCs, obtained from culture after CMV antigen stimulation. The TCR comes from a human donor in good health (CMV status not recorded). Some clones in this sample may be carry-over from other donors' samples. V gene TRBV11-2 combines with J gene TRBJ1-1; D is unresolved. Here the CDR3 reads CASSPAGLSTEAFF. DNA of the CDR3: TGTGCCAGCAGCCCTGCGGGGTTGAGCACTGAAGCTTTCTTT.